The 7 T cell receptor beta chains listed next were all sequenced from one sample in a study of shared T cell receptors in the human thymus. Method: immunoSEQ multiplex PCR; TCRdb's copy keeps in-frame clones and lacks some. The sample carries hundreds of thousands of clones, 70% to 90% recorded once. The data were also submitted as part of a second study, on human thymus T cells.

Specimen: thymocytes. These receptors originate from a boy less than two years old with a congenital heart defect.

V is TRBV5-1 and J is TRBJ2-7; perhaps TRBD2 as D (6 bases). V lost 0 bases and J lost 3, with 10 bases in between. Germline assignment: CDR1 SGHRS and CDR2 YFSETQ. This CDR3 spans 14 amino acids. The CDR3: CASSLEEGFYEQYF. CDR3 nucleotides: TGCGCCAGCAGCTTGGAGGAGGGTTTCTACGAGCAGTACTTC. Complete variable domain (other parts from reference TRBV5-1 and TRBJ2-7): KAGVTQTPRYLIKTRGQQVTLSCSPISGHRSVSWYQQTPGQGLQFLFEYFSETQRNKGNFPGRFSGRQFSNSRSEMNVSTLELGDSALYLCASSLEEGFYEQYFGPGTRLTVT.

This clone was seen a handful of times. The genes are TRBV5-1 and TRBJ1-2, with unresolved D. The V gene's germline CDR1 is SGHRS and CDR2 YFSETQ. V was shortened by 1 base and J by 0 bases, with 22 bases between the two germline ends. The CDR3 runs 19 residues. The CDR3 sequence is CASSLIGPEGRAANYGYTF. Here the CDR3 DNA reads TGCGCCAGCAGCTTGATAGGTCCGGAGGGCAGAGCAGCTAACTATGGCTACACCTTC.

This clone appeared once. The V gene is TRBV14, the J gene TRBJ1-1, with D possibly matching TRBD1 (6 bases). V lost 1 base and J 2 bases, leaving 14 bases between the germline ends. Germline V gene sequence: CDR1 SGHDN, CDR2 FVKESK. This CDR3 spans 16 amino acids. The CDR3 spells CASSQGRGASNTEAFF. CDR3 coding DNA: TGTGCCAGCAGCCAAGGTCGGGGGGCTTCCAACACTGAAGCTTTCTTT.

This clone has only a few counts. The rearrangement links TRBV6-5 to TRBJ2-1, with TRBD2 matching over 7 bases. Germline V gene sequence: CDR1 MNHEY, CDR2 SVGAGI. V lost 5 bases and J lost 5; bases outside the gene matches: 3. This CDR3 is built from 13 residues. CDR3 in amino acids: CASSRRGNNEQFF. The CDR3 region has the DNA TGTGCCAGCAGTCGGCGGGGGAACAATGAGCAGTTCTTC.

The chain uses TRBV5-1 and TRBJ2-6, with 9 bases fitting TRBD1. This CDR3 is 18 amino acids long. Losses at the gene ends were 4 bases for V and 0 bases for J; bases not matched to a gene: 8. The germline V gene encodes CDR1 SGHRS and CDR2 YFSETQ. CDR3 sequence reads: CASSGTGTGYSGANVLTF. The CDR3, as DNA: TGCGCCAGCAGCGGAACCGGGACAGGGTACTCTGGGGCCAACGTCCTGACTTTC.

This sequence joins TRBV30 and TRBJ1-2; weak D call: TRBD1 (6 bases). Per germline, CDR1 GTSNPN and CDR2 SVGIG (reference sequence). Trimming cost V 1 base and J 5 bases, with 17 bases left between them. The CDR3 length is 15 residues. Here the CDR3 DNA reads TGTGCCTGGAGTGGGGGGCCGGCGGATCCGTATGGCTACACCTTC. This gives the protein CAWSGGPADPYGYTF.

A note on this clone: This sample includes further DNA sequences coding for the same CDR3. V gene TRBV5-1 combines with J gene TRBJ2-1; 11 nucleotides align to TRBD2. CDR1 is SGHRS, CDR2 YFSETQ, per germline. The CDR3 loop spans 15 amino acids. Losses at the gene ends were 2 bases for V and 5 bases for J; bases not matched to a gene: 3. Here the CDR3 reads CASSFSGRAHNEQFF. CDR3 coding DNA: TGCGCCAGCAGCTTTAGCGGGAGGGCCCACAATGAGCAGTTCTTC.